This T cell receptor (beta chain) was captured by sequencing in a study of high-grade serous ovarian cancer treatment subgroups. Study as a whole: Mean per sample: about 15,000 reads, thousands of unique TCR beta rearrangements.

The tumor samples were collected prior to definitive surgery or chemotherapy. Study-wide points: Clonal relatedness tracked neoantigen level, and by trend copy number and mutation load.

The CDR3 spans 12 residues. Trimming shortened V by 5 bases and J by 5 bases, and 9 bases separated the two germline ends. CDR1 is MNHEY, CDR2 SVGAGI, per germline. Sequencing used immunoSEQ multiplex PCR; TCRdb keeps in-frame clones, though not all of them. The sample has around 37,000 clones, 79% seen once; the top ten hold roughly 3%. As concerns this clone: Antigen unknown.

Input material: tumor tissue. The chain is built from TRBV6-5 and TRBJ1-2, with a tentative D call TRBD1 (5 bases). The receptor comes from a human donor with high-grade serous ovarian cancer. The CDR3: CASSPQAYGYTF. As DNA, the CDR3 is TGTGCCAGCAGTCCACAGGCTTATGGCTACACCTTC.